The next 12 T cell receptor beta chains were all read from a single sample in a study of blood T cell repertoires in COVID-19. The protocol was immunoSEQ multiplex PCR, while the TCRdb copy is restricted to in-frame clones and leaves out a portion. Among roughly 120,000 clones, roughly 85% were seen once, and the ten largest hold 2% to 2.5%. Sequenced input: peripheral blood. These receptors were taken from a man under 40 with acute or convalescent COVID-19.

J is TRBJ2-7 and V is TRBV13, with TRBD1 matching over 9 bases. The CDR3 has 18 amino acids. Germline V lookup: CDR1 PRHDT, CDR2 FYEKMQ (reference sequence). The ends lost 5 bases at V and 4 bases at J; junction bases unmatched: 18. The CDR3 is CASSNFANQRQGVYEQYF. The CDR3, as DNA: TGTGCCAGCAGCAACTTCGCGAATCAAAGACAGGGGGTTTACGAGCAGTACTTC.

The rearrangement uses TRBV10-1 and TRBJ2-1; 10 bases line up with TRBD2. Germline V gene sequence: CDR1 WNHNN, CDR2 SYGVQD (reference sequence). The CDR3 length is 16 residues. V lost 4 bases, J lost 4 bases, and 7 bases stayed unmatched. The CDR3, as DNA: TGCGCCAGCAGTGCCTTAGCGGGAGGTCTGTACAATGAGCAGTTCTTC. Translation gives CASSALAGGLYNEQFF.

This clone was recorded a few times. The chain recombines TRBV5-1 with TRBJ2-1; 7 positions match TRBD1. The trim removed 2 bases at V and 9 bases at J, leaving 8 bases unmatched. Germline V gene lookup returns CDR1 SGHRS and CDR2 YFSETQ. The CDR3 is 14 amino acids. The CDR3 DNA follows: TGCGCCAGCAGCTTCGGCGAGGGGGCCGGTGAGCAGTTCTTC. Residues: CASSFGEGAGEQFF.

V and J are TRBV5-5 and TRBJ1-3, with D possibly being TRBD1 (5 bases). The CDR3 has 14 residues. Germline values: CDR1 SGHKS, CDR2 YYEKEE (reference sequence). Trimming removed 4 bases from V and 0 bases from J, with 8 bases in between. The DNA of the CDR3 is TGTGCCAGCAGCCTTGACAGCTCTGGAAACACCATATATTTT. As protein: CASSLDSSGNTIYF.

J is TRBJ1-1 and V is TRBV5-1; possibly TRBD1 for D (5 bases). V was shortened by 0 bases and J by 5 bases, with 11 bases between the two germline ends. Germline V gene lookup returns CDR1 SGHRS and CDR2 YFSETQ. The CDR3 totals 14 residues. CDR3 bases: TGCGCCAGCAGCTTGGATAACGGGGGGACTGAAGCTTTCTTT. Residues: CASSLDNGGTEAFF.

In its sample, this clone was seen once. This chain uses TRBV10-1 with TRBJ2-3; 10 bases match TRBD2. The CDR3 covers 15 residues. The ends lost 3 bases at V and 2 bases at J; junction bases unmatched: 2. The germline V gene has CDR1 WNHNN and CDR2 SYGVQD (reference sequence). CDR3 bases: TGCGCCAGCAGTGAACTAGCGGGGTACACAGATACGCAGTATTTT. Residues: CASSELAGYTDTQYF.

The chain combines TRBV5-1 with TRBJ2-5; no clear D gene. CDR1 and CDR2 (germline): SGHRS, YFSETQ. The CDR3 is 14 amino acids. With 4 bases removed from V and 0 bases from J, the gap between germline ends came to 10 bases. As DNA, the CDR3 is TGCGCCAGCAGCGCCCTAGAGTACCAAGAGACCCAGTACTTC. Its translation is CASSALEYQETQYF.

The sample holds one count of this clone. CDR3 protein: CASTSGGTSGVTDTQYF. In DNA, the CDR3 is TGTGCCAGCACGTCCGGGGGGACTAGCGGAGTCACAGATACGCAGTATTTT. This chain links TRBV7-9 with TRBJ2-3; TRBD2 matches 11 bases. The CDR3 is 17 residues long. The V and J ends lost 7 bases and 2 bases, in that order; junction bases with no gene match: 11. The germline gives CDR1 SEHNR, CDR2 FQNEAQ (reference sequence). Full variable domain (outside the CDR3, taken from reference TRBV7-9 and TRBJ2-3): DTGVSQNPRHKITKRGQNVTFRCDPISEHNRLYWYRQTLGQGPEFLTYFQNEAQLEKSRLLSDRFSAERPKGSFSTLEIQRTEQGDSAMYLCASTSGGTSGVTDTQYFGPGTRLTVL.

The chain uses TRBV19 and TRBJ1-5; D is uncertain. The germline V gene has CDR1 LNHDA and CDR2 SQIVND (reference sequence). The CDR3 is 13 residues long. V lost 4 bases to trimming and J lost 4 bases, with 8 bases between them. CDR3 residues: CASSTGSNQPQHF. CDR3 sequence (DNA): TGTGCCAGTAGTACGGGGTCGAATCAGCCCCAGCATTTT.

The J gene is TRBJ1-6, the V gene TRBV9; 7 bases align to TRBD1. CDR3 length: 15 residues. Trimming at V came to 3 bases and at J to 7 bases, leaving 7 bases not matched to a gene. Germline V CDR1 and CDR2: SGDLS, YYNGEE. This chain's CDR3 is CASSAWDSTNSPLHF. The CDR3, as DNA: TGTGCCAGCAGCGCGTGGGACAGTACAAATTCACCCCTCCACTTT.

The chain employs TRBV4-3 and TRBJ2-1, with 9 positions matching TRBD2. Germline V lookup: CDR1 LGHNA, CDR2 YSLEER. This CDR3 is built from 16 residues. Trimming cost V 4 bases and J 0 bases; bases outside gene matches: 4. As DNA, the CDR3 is TGCGCCAGCAGCCCAGGCGGGGGGGCCTCCTACAATGAGCAGTTCTTC. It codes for CASSPGGGASYNEQFF.

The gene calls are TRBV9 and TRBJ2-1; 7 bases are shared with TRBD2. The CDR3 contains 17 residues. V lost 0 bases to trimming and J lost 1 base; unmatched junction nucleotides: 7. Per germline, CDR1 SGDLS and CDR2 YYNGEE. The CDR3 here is CASSVGGGVGSYNEQFF. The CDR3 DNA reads TGTGCCAGCAGCGTAGGGGGAGGGGTAGGGTCCTACAATGAGCAGTTCTTC.